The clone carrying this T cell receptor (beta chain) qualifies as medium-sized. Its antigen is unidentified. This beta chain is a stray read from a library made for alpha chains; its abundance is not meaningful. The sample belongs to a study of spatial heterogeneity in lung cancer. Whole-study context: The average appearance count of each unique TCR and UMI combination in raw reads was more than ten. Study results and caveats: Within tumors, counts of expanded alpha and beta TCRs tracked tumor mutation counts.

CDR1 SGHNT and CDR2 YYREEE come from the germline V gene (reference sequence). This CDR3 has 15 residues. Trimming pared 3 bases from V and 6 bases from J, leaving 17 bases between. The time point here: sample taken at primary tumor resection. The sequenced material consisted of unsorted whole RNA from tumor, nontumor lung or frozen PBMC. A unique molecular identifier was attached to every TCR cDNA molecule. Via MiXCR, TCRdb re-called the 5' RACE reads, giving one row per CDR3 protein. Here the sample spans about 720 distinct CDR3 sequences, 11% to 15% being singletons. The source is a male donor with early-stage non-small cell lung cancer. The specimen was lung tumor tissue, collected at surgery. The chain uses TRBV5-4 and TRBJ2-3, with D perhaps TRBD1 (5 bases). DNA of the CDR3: TGTGCCAGCAGCTCTGGGGCCCTAGAGGTTGATACGCAGTATTTT. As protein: CASSSGALEVDTQYF.